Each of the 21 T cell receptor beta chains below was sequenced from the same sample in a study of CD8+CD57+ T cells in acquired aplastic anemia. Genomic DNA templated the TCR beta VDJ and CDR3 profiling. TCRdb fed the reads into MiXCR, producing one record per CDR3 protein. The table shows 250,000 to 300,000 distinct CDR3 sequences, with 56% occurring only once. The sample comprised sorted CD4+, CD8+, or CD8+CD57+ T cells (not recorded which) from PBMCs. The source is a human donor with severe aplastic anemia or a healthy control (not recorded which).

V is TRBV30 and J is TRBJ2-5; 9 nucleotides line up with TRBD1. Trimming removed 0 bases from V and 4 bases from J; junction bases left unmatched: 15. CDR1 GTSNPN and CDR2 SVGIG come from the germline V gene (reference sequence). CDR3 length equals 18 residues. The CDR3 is CAWSVRGRGQGGRETQYF. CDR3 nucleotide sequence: TGTGCCTGGAGTGTACGGGGGAGGGGACAGGGAGGTAGAGAGACCCAGTACTTC.

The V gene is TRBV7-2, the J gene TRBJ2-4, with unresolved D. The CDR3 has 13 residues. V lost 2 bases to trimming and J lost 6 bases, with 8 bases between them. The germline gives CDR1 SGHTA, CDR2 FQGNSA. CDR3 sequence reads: CASSLHGVNIQYF. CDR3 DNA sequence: TGTGCCAGCAGCTTACATGGCGTAAACATTCAGTACTTC.

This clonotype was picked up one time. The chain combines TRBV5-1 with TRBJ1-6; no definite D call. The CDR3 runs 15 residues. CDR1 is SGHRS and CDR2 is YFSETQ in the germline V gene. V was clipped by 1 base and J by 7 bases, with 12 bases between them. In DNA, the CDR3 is TGCGCCAGCAGCTTGTTCCACGGAAGAAATTCACCCCTCCACTTT. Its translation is CASSLFHGRNSPLHF.

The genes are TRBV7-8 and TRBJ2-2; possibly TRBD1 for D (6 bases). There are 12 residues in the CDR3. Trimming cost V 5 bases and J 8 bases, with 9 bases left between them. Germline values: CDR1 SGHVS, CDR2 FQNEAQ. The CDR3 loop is CASSPGTGELFF. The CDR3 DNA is TGTGCCAGCAGCCCTGGGACAGGGGAGCTGTTTTTT.

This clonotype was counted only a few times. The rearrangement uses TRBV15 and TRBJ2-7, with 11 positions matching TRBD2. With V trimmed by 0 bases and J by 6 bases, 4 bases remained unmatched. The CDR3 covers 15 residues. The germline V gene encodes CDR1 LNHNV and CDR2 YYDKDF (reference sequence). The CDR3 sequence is CATSRDLAGGREQYF. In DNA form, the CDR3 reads TGTGCCACCAGCAGAGACCTAGCGGGAGGACGCGAGCAGTACTTC.

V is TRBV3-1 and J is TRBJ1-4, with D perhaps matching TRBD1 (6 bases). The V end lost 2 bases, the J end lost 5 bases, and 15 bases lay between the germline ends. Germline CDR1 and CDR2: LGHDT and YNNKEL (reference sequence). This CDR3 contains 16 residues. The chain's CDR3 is CASSQLGASENEKLFF. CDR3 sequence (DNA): TGTGCCAGCAGCCAATTGGGGGCTTCGGAGAATGAAAAACTGTTTTTT.

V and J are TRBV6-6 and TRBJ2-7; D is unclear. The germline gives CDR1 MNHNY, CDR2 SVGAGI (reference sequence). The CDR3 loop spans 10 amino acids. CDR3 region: CVQRPYEQYF. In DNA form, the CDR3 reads TGTGTCCAGCGACCTTACGAGCAGTACTTC.

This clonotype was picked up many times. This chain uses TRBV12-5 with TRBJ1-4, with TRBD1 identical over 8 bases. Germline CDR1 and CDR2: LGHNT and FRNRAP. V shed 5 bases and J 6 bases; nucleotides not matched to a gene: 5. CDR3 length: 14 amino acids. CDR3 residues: CASGVKQGDEKLFF. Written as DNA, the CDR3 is TGTGCTAGTGGTGTAAAACAGGGGGATGAAAAACTGTTTTTT.

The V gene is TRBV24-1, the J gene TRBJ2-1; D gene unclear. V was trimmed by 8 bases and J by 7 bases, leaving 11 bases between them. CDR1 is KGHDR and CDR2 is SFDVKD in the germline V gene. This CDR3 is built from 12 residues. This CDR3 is CATNPGGNEQFF. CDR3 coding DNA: TGTGCCACCAACCCGGGTGGGAATGAGCAGTTCTTC.

The CDR3 reads CASSSQNTNYGYTF. DNA for the CDR3: TGCGCCAGCAGCTCCCAGAATACAAACTATGGCTACACCTTC. The chain recombines TRBV5-1 with TRBJ1-2; no reliable D call. The CDR3 loop spans 14 amino acids. From germline, CDR1 is SGHRS and CDR2 YFSETQ. V was pared by 3 bases and J by 2 bases, with 11 bases between.

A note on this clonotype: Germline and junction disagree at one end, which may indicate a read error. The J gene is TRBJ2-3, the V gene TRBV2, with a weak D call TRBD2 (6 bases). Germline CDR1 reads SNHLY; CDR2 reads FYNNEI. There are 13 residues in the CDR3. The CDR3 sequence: CASKPEGTGTQYF. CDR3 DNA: TGTGCCAGCAAACCGGAGGGCACAGGTACGCAGTATTTT.

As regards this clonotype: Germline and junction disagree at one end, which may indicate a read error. The CDR3 is CASSLRTSGLYF. CDR3 nucleotide sequence: TGTGCCAGCAGTTTGCGGACTAGCGGGCTATATTTC. The chain couples TRBV7-4 to TRBJ2-3; TRBD2 agrees at 11 bases. CDR1 is SGHVT, CDR2 SQSDAQ, per germline. The CDR3 spans 12 residues.

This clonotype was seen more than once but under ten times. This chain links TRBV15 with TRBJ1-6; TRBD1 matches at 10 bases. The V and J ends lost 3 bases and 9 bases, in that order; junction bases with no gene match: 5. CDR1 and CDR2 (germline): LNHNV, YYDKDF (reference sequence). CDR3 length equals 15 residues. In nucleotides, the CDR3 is TGTGCCACCAGCAGGGCGGGACAGGGGAGTTCACCCCTCCACTTT. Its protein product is CATSRAGQGSSPLHF.

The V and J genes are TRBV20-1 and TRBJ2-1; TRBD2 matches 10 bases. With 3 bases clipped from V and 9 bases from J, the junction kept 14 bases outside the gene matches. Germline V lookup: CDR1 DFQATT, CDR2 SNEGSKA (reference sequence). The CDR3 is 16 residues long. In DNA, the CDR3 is TGCAGTGCTAGTCCAGGGCTGCTAGCGGGAGAGGGTGAGCAGTTCTTC. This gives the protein CSASPGLLAGEGEQFF.

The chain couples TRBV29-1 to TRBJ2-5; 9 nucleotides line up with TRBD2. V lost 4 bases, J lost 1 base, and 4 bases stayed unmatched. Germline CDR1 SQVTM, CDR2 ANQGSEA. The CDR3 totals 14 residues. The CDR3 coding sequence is TGCAGCGTTGTAGCGGGACTAGCCCAAGAGACCCAGTACTTC. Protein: CSVVAGLAQETQYF.

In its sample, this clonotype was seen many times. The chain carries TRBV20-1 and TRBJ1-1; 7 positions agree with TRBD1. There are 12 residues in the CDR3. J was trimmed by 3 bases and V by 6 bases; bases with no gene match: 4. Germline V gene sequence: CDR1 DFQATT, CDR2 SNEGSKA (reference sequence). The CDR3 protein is CSARDSYTEAFF. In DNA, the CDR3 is TGCAGTGCCCGGGACAGTTACACTGAAGCTTTCTTT.

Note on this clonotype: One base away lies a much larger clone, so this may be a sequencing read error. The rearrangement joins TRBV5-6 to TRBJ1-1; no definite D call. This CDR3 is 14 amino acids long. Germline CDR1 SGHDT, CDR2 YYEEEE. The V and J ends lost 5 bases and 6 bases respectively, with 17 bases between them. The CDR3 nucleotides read TGTGCCAGCAGGACGCTGGCTGGAGGGTCTGAAGCTTTCTTT. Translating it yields CASRTLAGGSEAFF.

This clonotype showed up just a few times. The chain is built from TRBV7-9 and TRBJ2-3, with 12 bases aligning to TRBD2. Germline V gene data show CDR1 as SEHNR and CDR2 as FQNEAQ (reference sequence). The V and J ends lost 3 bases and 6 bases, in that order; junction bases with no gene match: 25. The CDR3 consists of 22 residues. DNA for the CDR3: TGTGCCAGCAGCTTTGAGTTTCAATTCTTTCCAGCTAGCGGGGGGGCGTCGGATACGCAGTATTTT. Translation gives CASSFEFQFFPASGGASDTQYF.

The CDR3 here is CASSQDSGDRGRETQYF. Written as DNA, the CDR3 is TGCGCCAGCAGCCAAGATTCCGGGGACAGGGGGAGGGAGACCCAGTACTTC. The rearrangement links TRBV4-1 to TRBJ2-5; 11 nucleotides align to TRBD1. Germline lookup yields CDR1 MGHRA and CDR2 YSYEKL. Germline trimming cut 0 bases from V and 5 bases from J; bases unmatched to any gene: 8. This CDR3 spans 17 amino acids.

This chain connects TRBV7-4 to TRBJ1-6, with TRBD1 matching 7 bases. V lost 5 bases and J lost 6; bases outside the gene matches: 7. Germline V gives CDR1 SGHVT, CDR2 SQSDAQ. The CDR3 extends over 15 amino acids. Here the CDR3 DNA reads TGTGCCAGCAGCGTAGACAGGGTGGGTAATTCACCCCTCCACTTT. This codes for CASSVDRVGNSPLHF.

CDR3 residues: CSVGGEANEQFF. The CDR3 DNA is TGCAGCGTTGGGGGGGAGGCCAATGAGCAGTTCTTC. The J gene is TRBJ2-1, the V gene TRBV29-1; D is possibly TRBD2 (6 bases). Germline values: CDR1 SQVTM, CDR2 ANQGSEA. This CDR3 region has 12 residues. V lost 4 bases, J lost 6 bases, and 10 bases lay in between.